The source of this T cell receptor (beta chain) is a study of OX40 agonist ivuxolimab in advanced cancers. Study information: An anti-OX40 (CD134) antibody with agonistic activity, ivuxolimab, was administered to patients. Eligibility admitted prior anti-PD-1, anti-PD-L1 or anti-CTLA-4 therapy; about 42% had some. Points from the study as a whole: Which antigen the expanded peripheral T cells recognized is unknown.

Method: immunoSEQ multiplex PCR; TCRdb's copy keeps in-frame clones and lacks some. This table has 50,000 to 85,000 clones, over 80% appearing once. The CDR3 loop spans 15 amino acids. The junction had 7 bases not matched to a gene; V was cut back by 2 bases and J by 6 bases. Per the germline V gene, CDR1 is MNHEY and CDR2 is SVGAGI. Patients with autoimmune history or systemic immunosuppression were excluded. With respect to this clone: Its antigen is currently unknown.

The clonotype was recovered from an adult with an advanced solid tumor such as melanoma, head and neck, liver or kidney cancer. This sample comprised CD4+ or CD8+ T cells sorted from blood, obtained in a trial of the OX40 agonist ivuxolimab. The V gene is TRBV6-5, the J gene TRBJ2-7, with TRBD2 matching over 10 bases. The CDR3 nucleotides are TGTGCCAGCAGTTACACTTGGACTAGCGGTGGCGAGCAGTACTTC. Amino acids: CASSYTWTSGGEQYF.